The source of this T cell receptor (beta chain) is a study of graft-versus-host responses after intestinal transplantation. Study-wide context: Among the recipients, all got anti-thymocyte globulin induction and then tacrolimus and steroids for roughly three years.

A word on this clone: Its antigen is unidentified.

Clones were read by immunoSEQ multiplex PCR, and TCRdb kept only the in-frame ones, dropping some. The sample lists about 100,000 clones; around nine tenths were seen once. CDR3 length: 12 residues. V was trimmed by 4 bases and J by 8 bases, leaving 12 bases between them. Germline loops: CDR1 SNHLY, CDR2 FYNNEI. The chain recombines TRBV2 with TRBJ2-7; D not certain. The sample was unstimulated CD8+ T cells sorted from spleen or lymph node cells, taken before intestinal transplant. The clonotype comes from a human donor who received an intestinal transplant. In DNA form, the CDR3 reads TGTGCCAGCAGTGTCGGCGAGGTCAAGCAGTACTTC. As protein: CASSVGEVKQYF.